The source of this TCR beta chain is a study of cytomegalovirus exposure and HLA in healthy donors. Study-level information: Early release data held around 80 million unique TCRs from HLA-typed donors.

This CDR3 contains 16 residues. V shed 5 bases and J 2 bases; nucleotides not matched to a gene: 3. CDR1 and CDR2 from the germline V gene are LNHNV and YYDKDF (reference sequence). This clone was observed a single time. No antigen is known for it. The primer mix had 60 Vbeta and 13 Jbeta primers. Some clones are missing from TCRdb's copy, which holds only in-frame ones; the method was immunoSEQ multiplex PCR. The sample carries 120,000 or so clones, approximately 81% recorded once. Study-wide results and caveats: A missense variant in DCLRE1C was later tied to TCR beta V- and J-gene trimming.

J is TRBJ2-6 and V is TRBV15, with 10 nucleotides matching TRBD1. The specimen sequenced was PBMCs. The TCR comes from a man aged 18 to 35 in good health and CMV-seropositive. CDR3 region: CATSRDRGTGANVLTF. Here the CDR3 DNA reads TGTGCCACCAGCCGGGACAGGGGAACTGGGGCCAACGTCCTGACTTTC.